Listed below are T cell receptor beta chains from one sample, sequenced in a study of T cell repertoires in cytomegalovirus infection. TCRdb reprocessed the reads with MiXCR, giving one entry per CDR3 protein. There are some 150,000 distinct CDR3 sequences in the sample; roughly 6% occur only once, and approximately 18% lies in the top ten. Sequences were obtained from PBMCs. The source is a human donor in good health (CMV status not recorded). Some clones in this sample may be carry-over from other donors' samples. Each CDR3 is given without its conserved first and last residue. A clone size is listed for some rows: how often the clone was seen (once, few, many), or a class if it is expanded.

clone_size	j_call	v_call	cdr3_aa
few	TRBJ1-6	TRBV5-8	ASSLSGQRVYNSPLH
many	TRBJ2-3	TRBV7-2	ASAPQSDSTDTQY
many	TRBJ1-2	TRBV11-2	ASSPTGGTYGYT
few	TRBJ2-3	TRBV5-1	ASSLVAAGDTQY
many	TRBJ1-1	TRBV11-2	ASSPGQGGSTEAF
many	TRBJ1-1	TRBV7-2	ASSLVGKGNTEAF
many	TRBJ1-6	TRBV20-1	SAVRDRVSYNSPLH
many	TRBJ2-1	TRBV25-1	ASAPSGGVGYNEQF
many	TRBJ2-6	TRBV20-1	SATPRTAVSGANVLT
many	TRBJ2-1	TRBV7-9	ASSLKNEQF
many	TRBJ2-1	TRBV28	ASSLIPGLAGGLVSYNEQF
few	TRBJ1-6	TRBV20-1	SAGVNRARGSPLH
many	TRBJ2-7	TRBV5-5	ASSWGTGGVYEQY
many	TRBJ2-6	TRBV10-3	AISAGDRASGANVLT
NA	TRBJ2-7	TRBV20-1	SAGAGLAGGKPYEQY
few	TRBJ2-5	TRBV12-3/TRBV12-4	ASSSPGLAGTQETQY
many	TRBJ2-7	TRBV7-2	ASSLGGSGLSSYEQY
few	TRBJ1-2	TRBV12-3/TRBV12-4	ASSLGQVD
NA	TRBJ1-2	TRBV29-1	SVEFRARGYT
many	TRBJ1-4	TRBV7-6	ASSLRDSRREKLF
many	TRBJ2-3	TRBV7-2	ASSPPTDTQY
many	TRBJ1-2	TRBV2	ASSPQGSYGYT
few	TRBJ1-5	TRBV28	ASSLAARGSPQH
NA	TRBJ2-3	TRBV7-2	ASSLLPLGTDTQY
few	TRBJ2-3	TRBV20-1	SGRVLAGGTDTQY
many	TRBJ1-5	TRBV19	ASSIAGSQPQH
NA	TRBJ2-3	TRBV28	ASTPQAGWGGDTQY
NA	TRBJ2-5	TRBV7-8	ASSRVVGRQETQY
many	TRBJ1-2	TRBV7-2	ASSFGGGYGYT
many	TRBJ1-4	TRBV7-8	ASSLVQGVLNEKLF
few	TRBJ1-6	TRBV28	ASLQGESPLH
few	TRBJ1-1	TRBV20-1	SAREAF
many	TRBJ2-3	TRBV6-2/TRBV6-3	ASRGLAGPTDTQY
NA	TRBJ2-3	TRBV20-1	SASGGGTSGWDRPTDTQY
many	TRBJ2-3	TRBV7-2	ASSLEGRTTDTQY
many	TRBJ1-2	TRBV4-1	ASSQGRDRRLNYGYT
many	TRBJ2-5	TRBV24-1	ATSDPAYSLQETQY
many	TRBJ1-1	TRBV12-3/TRBV12-4	ASSSRGPGSLNTEAF
many	TRBJ2-7	TRBV18	ASSPGTGDYEQY
NA	TRBJ1-2	TRBV7-2	ASSLTQVKGYT
few	TRBJ1-6	TRBV14	ASSQRLSLDSPLH
NA	TRBJ2-1	TRBV11-1	ASSLDLGDRQF
many	TRBJ2-1	TRBV6-1	ASRGLAGGLN
many	TRBJ2-5	TRBV6-1	ASSEALRTEETQY